The rows below give T cell receptor beta chains drawn from one sample of a study of OX40 agonist ivuxolimab in advanced cancers. This table comes from immunoSEQ multiplex PCR, and its TCRdb copy is limited to in-frame clones, with some not included. Here the sample spans some 19,000 clones, roughly 91% being singletons. The sample here was CD4+ or CD8+ T cells sorted from blood, taken in a trial of the OX40 agonist ivuxolimab. These TCRs come from an adult with an advanced solid tumor such as melanoma, head and neck, liver or kidney cancer. The CDR3 runs from the conserved cysteine through the conserved F or W. The D gene is left open where the match is weak. The size of a clone is reported for some rows only, either as once, few or many, or as a class for expanded clones.

clone size: -
D gene: -
J gene: TRBJ1-5
V gene: TRBV7-8
CDR3 DNA: TGTGCCAGCAGCTTGGGGGTGGGCAATCAGCCCCAGCATTTT
CDR3 protein: CASSLGVGNQPQHF

clone size: few
D gene: -
J gene: TRBJ2-7
V gene: TRBV11-2
CDR3 DNA: TGTGCCAGCAGCTTCCAGGGGGGGGTTAACGAGCAGTACTTC
CDR3 protein: CASSFQGGVNEQYF

clone size: -
D gene: -
J gene: TRBJ2-5
V gene: TRBV5-6
CDR3 DNA: TGTGCCAGCAGCTTGATCAGTAAAGAGACCCAGTACTTC
CDR3 protein: CASSLISKETQYF

clone size: -
D gene: -
J gene: TRBJ2-1
V gene: TRBV7-8
CDR3 DNA: TGTGCCAGCAGTCACCCCTTGAATGAGCAGTTCTTC
CDR3 protein: CASSHPLNEQFF

clone size: -
D gene: -
J gene: TRBJ1-6
V gene: TRBV4-3
CDR3 DNA: TGCGCCAGCAGCCTGGCACAGGGAGAAATGGTGTCAGGGGATTCACCCCTCCACTTT
CDR3 protein: CASSLAQGEMVSGDSPLHF

clone size: -
D gene: TRBD1
J gene: TRBJ2-7
V gene: TRBV30
CDR3 DNA: TGTGCCTGGAGTGTTGGAGACAGGGCATACTTC
CDR3 protein: CAWSVGDRAYF

clone size: -
D gene: -
J gene: TRBJ1-3
V gene: TRBV7-9
CDR3 DNA: TGTGCCAGCAGCTCCCAAGGAAACACCATATATTTT
CDR3 protein: CASSSQGNTIYF

clone size: -
D gene: TRBD1
J gene: TRBJ1-2
V gene: TRBV29-1
CDR3 DNA: TGCAGCGTAGAAAGGGGGACAGGGTATGGCTACACCTTC
CDR3 protein: CSVERGTGYGYTF

clone size: -
D gene: -
J gene: TRBJ2-4
V gene: TRBV15
CDR3 DNA: TGTGCCACCAGCCCCGTTGAGTTGGCCAAAAACATTCAGTACTTC
CDR3 protein: CATSPVELAKNIQYF

clone size: -
D gene: -
J gene: TRBJ2-7
V gene: TRBV7-9
CDR3 DNA: TGTGCCAGCAGCCCCCCGACAGTCCCCTACGAGCAGTACTTC
CDR3 protein: CASSPPTVPYEQYF

clone size: -
D gene: -
J gene: TRBJ1-5
V gene: TRBV19
CDR3 DNA: TGTGCCAGTAGTATAGACGCTCAGGGCCCTGGCAATCAGCCCCAGCATTTT
CDR3 protein: CASSIDAQGPGNQPQHF

clone size: -
D gene: -
J gene: TRBJ2-7
V gene: TRBV2
CDR3 DNA: TGTGCCAGCAGTGTCTTGGCAGAGCAGTACTTC
CDR3 protein: CASSVLAEQYF

clone size: -
D gene: -
J gene: TRBJ2-7
V gene: TRBV4-1
CDR3 DNA: TGCGCCAGCAGCCAAGATGGGGGGACCTACGAGCAGTACTTC
CDR3 protein: CASSQDGGTYEQYF

clone size: -
D gene: -
J gene: TRBJ2-6
V gene: TRBV6-1
CDR3 DNA: TGTGCCAGCAGTGAAGAACCCTCTGGGGCCAACGTCCTGACTTTC
CDR3 protein: CASSEEPSGANVLTF

clone size: -
D gene: -
J gene: TRBJ2-7
V gene: TRBV4-3
CDR3 DNA: TGCGCCAGCAGCCTTTTCAGGAGTCAGGCCTACGAGCAGTACTTC
CDR3 protein: CASSLFRSQAYEQYF

clone size: -
D gene: TRBD2
J gene: TRBJ2-7
V gene: TRBV27
CDR3 DNA: TGTGCCAGCAGTTTATCGTATCCTGCGGGAGGGCCCGGTGGCGAGCAGTACTTC
CDR3 protein: CASSLSYPAGGPGGEQYF

clone size: -
D gene: TRBD2
J gene: TRBJ2-5
V gene: TRBV4-2
CDR3 DNA: TGTGCCAGCAGCTTAGTCCCTAGCGGGACCTTTGGGGAGACCCAGTACTTC
CDR3 protein: CASSLVPSGTFGETQYF

clone size: -
D gene: -
J gene: TRBJ2-1
V gene: TRBV6-1
CDR3 DNA: TGTGCCAGCAGTGAGGCTAGCAGAATTTTCTACAATGAGCAGTTCTTC
CDR3 protein: CASSEASRIFYNEQFF

clone size: -
D gene: -
J gene: TRBJ2-7
V gene: TRBV27
CDR3 DNA: TGTGCCAGCAGTTTATCGGTTCCGGGACTCCCGATCGCGGACGAGCAGTACTTC
CDR3 protein: CASSLSVPGLPIADEQYF

clone size: -
D gene: -
J gene: TRBJ1-1
V gene: TRBV7-9
CDR3 DNA: TGTGCCAGCAGCTTAGGATACGCCACTGAAGCTTTCTTT
CDR3 protein: CASSLGYATEAFF

clone size: -
D gene: -
J gene: TRBJ2-7
V gene: TRBV10-1
CDR3 DNA: TGCGCCAGCATTCGGGGAGACTCCTACGAGCAGTACTTC
CDR3 protein: CASIRGDSYEQYF

clone size: -
D gene: -
J gene: TRBJ2-1
V gene: TRBV7-8
CDR3 DNA: TGTGCCAGCAGCTTAGGGGCGCCGGATGAGCAGTTCTTC
CDR3 protein: CASSLGAPDEQFF

clone size: -
D gene: -
J gene: TRBJ1-2
V gene: TRBV29-1
CDR3 DNA: TGCAGCGTTGTGTTCAGTGATGGCTACACCTTC
CDR3 protein: CSVVFSDGYTF

clone size: -
D gene: -
J gene: TRBJ1-2
V gene: TRBV11-2
CDR3 DNA: TGTGCCAGCAGCTCAGGGAGCCCAGGGTATTATGGCTACACCTTC
CDR3 protein: CASSSGSPGYYGYTF

clone size: -
D gene: TRBD1
J gene: TRBJ2-1
V gene: TRBV9
CDR3 DNA: TGTGCCAGCAGCCCAGGGACAGGGGGGTACAATGAGCAGTTCTTC
CDR3 protein: CASSPGTGGYNEQFF

clone size: -
D gene: -
J gene: TRBJ2-7
V gene: TRBV4-3
CDR3 DNA: TGCGCCAGCTCAGTAGCGTTTACCTCCTACGAGCAGTACTTC
CDR3 protein: CASSVAFTSYEQYF

clone size: -
D gene: TRBD2
J gene: TRBJ2-1
V gene: TRBV28
CDR3 DNA: TGTGCCAGCTTGGGACTAGCGGAGGACAATGAGCAGTTCTTC
CDR3 protein: CASLGLAEDNEQFF

clone size: once
D gene: TRBD2
J gene: TRBJ2-1
V gene: TRBV9
CDR3 DNA: TGTGCCAGCAGCGCGGGACTAGCGGGGTATTACAATGAGCAGTTCTTC
CDR3 protein: CASSAGLAGYYNEQFF

clone size: once
D gene: TRBD2
J gene: TRBJ2-1
V gene: TRBV4-2
CDR3 DNA: TGTGCCAGCAGCCAAGAGGGACTAGCCAATGAGCAGTTCTTC
CDR3 protein: CASSQEGLANEQFF

clone size: -
D gene: -
J gene: TRBJ2-3
V gene: TRBV12-2
CDR3 DNA: TGTGCAAGTCGCTTCGGGACGGTACTTAGCACAGATACGCAGTATTTT
CDR3 protein: CASRFGTVLSTDTQYF

clone size: -
D gene: -
J gene: TRBJ2-7
V gene: TRBV2
CDR3 DNA: TGTGCCAGCAGGGGCGGGTTTTACGAGCAGTACTTC
CDR3 protein: CASRGGFYEQYF

clone size: once
D gene: -
J gene: TRBJ2-5
V gene: TRBV18
CDR3 DNA: TGTGCCAGCTCACCACCGGAAATTCAGGGGACCCAGTACTTC
CDR3 protein: CASSPPEIQGTQYF

clone size: -
D gene: TRBD2
J gene: TRBJ2-5
V gene: TRBV11-2
CDR3 DNA: TGTGCCAGCAGCTTAGGGGGGGGGAGCCAAGAGACCCAGTACTTC
CDR3 protein: CASSLGGGSQETQYF

clone size: -
D gene: -
J gene: TRBJ2-5
V gene: TRBV6-6
CDR3 DNA: TGTGCCAGCAGTTGGCCGGGACGCCTTCAAGAGACCCAGTACTTC
CDR3 protein: CASSWPGRLQETQYF

clone size: few
D gene: TRBD1
J gene: TRBJ2-7
V gene: TRBV7-8
CDR3 DNA: TGTGCCAGCAGCCCGATGGACAGGGCCGGAGTCTACGAGCAGTACTTC
CDR3 protein: CASSPMDRAGVYEQYF

clone size: -
D gene: -
J gene: TRBJ2-3
V gene: TRBV7-3
CDR3 DNA: TGTGCCAGCAGCCCGAGCTCTAGCACAGATACGCAGTATTTT
CDR3 protein: CASSPSSSTDTQYF

clone size: -
D gene: -
J gene: TRBJ2-1
V gene: TRBV5-6
CDR3 DNA: TGTGCCAGCAGCTTGGGGGCTGAGCAGTTCTTC
CDR3 protein: CASSLGAEQFF

clone size: -
D gene: TRBD1
J gene: TRBJ2-7
V gene: TRBV4-1
CDR3 DNA: TGCGCCAGCAGGCTAGCTCCACAGGGGCCCGAGCAGTACTTC
CDR3 protein: CASRLAPQGPEQYF

clone size: -
D gene: -
J gene: TRBJ2-1
V gene: TRBV19
CDR3 DNA: TGTGCCAGTAGTACCCCCGTCGGGGGCCACAATGAGCAGTTCTTC
CDR3 protein: CASSTPVGGHNEQFF

clone size: -
D gene: -
J gene: TRBJ2-7
V gene: TRBV27
CDR3 DNA: TGTGCCAGCAGACTAGCTGAAGCCTACGAGCAGTACTTC
CDR3 protein: CASRLAEAYEQYF

clone size: -
D gene: -
J gene: TRBJ2-1
V gene: TRBV27
CDR3 DNA: TGTGCCAGCAGTTTGGTATCGGGTGGCAATGAGCAGTTCTTC
CDR3 protein: CASSLVSGGNEQFF

clone size: -
D gene: -
J gene: TRBJ2-5
V gene: TRBV19
CDR3 DNA: TGTGCCAGTAGTACCGGGACGGACCAAGAGACCCAGTACTTC
CDR3 protein: CASSTGTDQETQYF

clone size: -
D gene: TRBD2
J gene: TRBJ2-2
V gene: TRBV4-2
CDR3 DNA: TGTGCCAGCAGCCCAGCGGGGTGGGAGCTGTTTTTT
CDR3 protein: CASSPAGWELFF

clone size: -
D gene: -
J gene: TRBJ2-2
V gene: TRBV9
CDR3 DNA: TGTGCCAGCAGCGAGCCCGGCCGGTACACCGGGGAGCTGTTTTTT
CDR3 protein: CASSEPGRYTGELFF

clone size: -
D gene: -
J gene: TRBJ1-2
V gene: TRBV15
CDR3 DNA: TGTGCCACCAGCAGAGATCGGGCCGGTTCGTCCTATGGCTACACCTTC
CDR3 protein: CATSRDRAGSSYGYTF